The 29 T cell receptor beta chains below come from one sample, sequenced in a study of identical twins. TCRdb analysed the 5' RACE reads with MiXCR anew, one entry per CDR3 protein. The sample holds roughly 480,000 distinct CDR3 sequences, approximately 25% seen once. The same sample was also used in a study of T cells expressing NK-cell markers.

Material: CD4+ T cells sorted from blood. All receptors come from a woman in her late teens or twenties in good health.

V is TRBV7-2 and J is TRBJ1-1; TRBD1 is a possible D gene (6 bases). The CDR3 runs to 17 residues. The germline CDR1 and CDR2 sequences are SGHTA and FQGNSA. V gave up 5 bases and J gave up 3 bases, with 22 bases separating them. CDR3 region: CASSRGRQWKGDTEAFF. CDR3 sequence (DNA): TGTGCCAGCAGCCGCGGAAGGCAGTGGAAGGGGGACACTGAAGCTTTCTTT.

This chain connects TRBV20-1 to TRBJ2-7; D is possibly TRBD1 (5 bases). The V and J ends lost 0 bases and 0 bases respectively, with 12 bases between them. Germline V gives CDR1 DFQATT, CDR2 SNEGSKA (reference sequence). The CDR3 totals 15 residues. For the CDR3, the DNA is TGCAGTGCTAGAGATGCAGGGCAAAGCTCCTACGAGCAGTACTTC. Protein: CSARDAGQSSYEQYF.

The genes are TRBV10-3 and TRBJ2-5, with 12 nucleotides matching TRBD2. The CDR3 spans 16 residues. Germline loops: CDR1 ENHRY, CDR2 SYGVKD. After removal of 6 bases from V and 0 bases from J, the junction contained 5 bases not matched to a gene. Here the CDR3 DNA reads TGTGCCATCAGGGAAGGACTAGCGGGGAACCAAGAGACCCAGTACTTC. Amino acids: CAIREGLAGNQETQYF.

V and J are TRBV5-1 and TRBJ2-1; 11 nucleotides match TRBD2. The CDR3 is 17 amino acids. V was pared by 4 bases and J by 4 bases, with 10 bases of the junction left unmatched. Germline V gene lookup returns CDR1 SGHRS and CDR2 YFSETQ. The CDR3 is CASSTRSGTSGYNEQFF. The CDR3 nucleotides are TGCGCCAGCAGCACAAGGTCCGGGACTAGCGGTTACAATGAGCAGTTCTTC.

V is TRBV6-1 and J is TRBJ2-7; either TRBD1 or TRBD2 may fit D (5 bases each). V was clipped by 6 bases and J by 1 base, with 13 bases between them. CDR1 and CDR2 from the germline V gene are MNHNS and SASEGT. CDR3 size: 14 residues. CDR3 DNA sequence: TGTGCCAGCAGGCCCGGGACGCTATCCTACGAGCAGTACTTC. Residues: CASRPGTLSYEQYF.

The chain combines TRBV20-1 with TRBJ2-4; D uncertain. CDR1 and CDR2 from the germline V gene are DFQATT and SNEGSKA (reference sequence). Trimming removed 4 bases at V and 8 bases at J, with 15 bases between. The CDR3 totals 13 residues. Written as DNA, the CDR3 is TGCAGTGCTAAGGGCGGTGTGGTTGACATTCAGTACTTC. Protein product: CSAKGGVVDIQYF.

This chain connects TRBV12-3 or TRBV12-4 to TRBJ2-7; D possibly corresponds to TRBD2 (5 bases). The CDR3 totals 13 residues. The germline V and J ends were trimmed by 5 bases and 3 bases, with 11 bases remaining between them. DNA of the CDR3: TGTGCCAGCAGTACACTAGATCTCTACGAGCAGTACTTC. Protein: CASSTLDLYEQYF.

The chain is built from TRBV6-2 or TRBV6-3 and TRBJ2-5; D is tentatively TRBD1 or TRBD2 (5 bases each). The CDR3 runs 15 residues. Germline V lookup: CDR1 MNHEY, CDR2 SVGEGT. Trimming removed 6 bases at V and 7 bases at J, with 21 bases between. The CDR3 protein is CASRLQGTPPGTQYF. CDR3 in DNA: TGTGCCAGCAGGCTACAAGGGACCCCGCCTGGGACCCAGTACTTC.

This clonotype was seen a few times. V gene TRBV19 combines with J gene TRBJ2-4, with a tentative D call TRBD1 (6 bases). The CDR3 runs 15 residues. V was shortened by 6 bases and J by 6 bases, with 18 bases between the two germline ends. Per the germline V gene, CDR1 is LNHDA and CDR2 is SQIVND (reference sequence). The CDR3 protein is CASRPRQVRLNIQYF. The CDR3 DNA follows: TGTGCCAGTAGACCCCGACAGGTCCGGCTAAACATTCAGTACTTC. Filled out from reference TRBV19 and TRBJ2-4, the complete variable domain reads DGGITQSPKYLFRKEGQNVTLSCEQNLNHDAMYWYRQDPGQGLRLIYYSQIVNDFQKGDIAEGYSVSREKKESFPLTVTSAQKNPTAFYLCASRPRQVRLNIQYFGAGTRLSVL.

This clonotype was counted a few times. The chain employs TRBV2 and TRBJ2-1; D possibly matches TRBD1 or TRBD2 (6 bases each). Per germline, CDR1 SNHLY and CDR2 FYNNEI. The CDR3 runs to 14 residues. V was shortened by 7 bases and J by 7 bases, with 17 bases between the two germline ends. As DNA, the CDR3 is TGTGCCAGCAAGGGGGGACAAAGTTCTAATGAGCAGTTCTTC. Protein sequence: CASKGGQSSNEQFF. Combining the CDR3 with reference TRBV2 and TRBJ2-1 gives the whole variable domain EPEVTQTPSHQVTQMGQEVILRCVPISNHLYFYWYRQILGQKVEFLVSFYNNEISEKSEIFDDQFSVERPDGSNFTLKIRSTKLEDSAMYFCASKGGQSSNEQFFGPGTRLTVL.

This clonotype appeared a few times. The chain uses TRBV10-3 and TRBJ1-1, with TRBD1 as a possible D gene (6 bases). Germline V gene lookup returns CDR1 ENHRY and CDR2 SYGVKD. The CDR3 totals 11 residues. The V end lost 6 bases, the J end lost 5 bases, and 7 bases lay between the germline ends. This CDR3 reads CAIRQGTEAFF. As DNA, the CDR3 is TGTGCCATCAGACAGGGAACTGAAGCTTTCTTT.

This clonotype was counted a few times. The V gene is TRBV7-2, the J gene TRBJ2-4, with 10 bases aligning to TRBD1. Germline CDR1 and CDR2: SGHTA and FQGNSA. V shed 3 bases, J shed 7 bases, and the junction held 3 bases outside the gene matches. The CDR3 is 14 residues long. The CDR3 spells CASSFRTGGNIQYF. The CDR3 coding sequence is TGTGCCAGCAGCTTCAGGACAGGGGGGAACATTCAGTACTTC.

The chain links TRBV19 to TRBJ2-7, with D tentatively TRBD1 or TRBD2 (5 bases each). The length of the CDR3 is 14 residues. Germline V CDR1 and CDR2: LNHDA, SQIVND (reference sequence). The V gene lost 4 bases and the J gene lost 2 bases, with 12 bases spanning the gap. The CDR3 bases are TGTGCCAGTAGTACCGGGGCCCGGACCTACGAGCAGTACTTC. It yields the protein CASSTGARTYEQYF.

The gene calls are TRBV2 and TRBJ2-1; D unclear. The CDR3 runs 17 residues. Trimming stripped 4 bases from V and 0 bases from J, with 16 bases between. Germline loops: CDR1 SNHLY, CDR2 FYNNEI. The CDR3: CASSGTLAVSSYNEQFF. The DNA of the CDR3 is TGTGCCAGCAGTGGCACATTGGCCGTGAGCTCCTACAATGAGCAGTTCTTC.

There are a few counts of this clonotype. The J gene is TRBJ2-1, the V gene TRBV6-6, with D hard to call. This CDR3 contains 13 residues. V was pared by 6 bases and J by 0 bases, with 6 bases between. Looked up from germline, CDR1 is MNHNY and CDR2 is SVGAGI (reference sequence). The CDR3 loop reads CASRASSYNEQFF. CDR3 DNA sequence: TGTGCCAGCAGAGCAAGCTCCTACAATGAGCAGTTCTTC.

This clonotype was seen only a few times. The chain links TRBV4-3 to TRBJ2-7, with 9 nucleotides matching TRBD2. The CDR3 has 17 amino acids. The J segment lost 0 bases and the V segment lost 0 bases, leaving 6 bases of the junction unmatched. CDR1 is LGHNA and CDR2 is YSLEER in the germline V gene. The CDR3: CASSQEVSGSPSYEQYF. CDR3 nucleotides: TGCGCCAGCAGCCAAGAAGTTAGCGGGAGTCCCTCCTACGAGCAGTACTTC.

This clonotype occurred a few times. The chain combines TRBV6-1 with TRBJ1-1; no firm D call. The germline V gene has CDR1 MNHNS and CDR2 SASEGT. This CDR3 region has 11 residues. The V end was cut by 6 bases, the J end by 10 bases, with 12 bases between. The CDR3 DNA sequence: TGTGCCAGCAGGGAACGCGGTGGAGCTTTCTTT. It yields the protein CASRERGGAFF.

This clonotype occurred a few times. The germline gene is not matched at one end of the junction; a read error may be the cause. The CDR3 loop is CASRRINTLAGAF. As DNA, the CDR3 is TGTGCCAGCAGACGAATAAACACGCTAGCGGGAGCTTTC. The rearrangement uses TRBV3-1 and TRBJ2-7; TRBD2 agrees at 10 bases. This CDR3 has 13 amino acids. CDR1 and CDR2 from the germline V gene are LGHDT and YNNKEL (reference sequence).

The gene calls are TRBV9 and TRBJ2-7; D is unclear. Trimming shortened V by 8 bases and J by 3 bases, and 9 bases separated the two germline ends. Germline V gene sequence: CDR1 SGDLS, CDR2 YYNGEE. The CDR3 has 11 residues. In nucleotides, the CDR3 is TGTGCCAGTGGGCAAAACTACGAGCAGTACTTC. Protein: CASGQNYEQYF.

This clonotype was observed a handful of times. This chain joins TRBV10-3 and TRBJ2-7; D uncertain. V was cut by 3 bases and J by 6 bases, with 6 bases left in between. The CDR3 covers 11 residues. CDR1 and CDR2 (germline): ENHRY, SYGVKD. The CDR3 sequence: CAISEVGEQYF. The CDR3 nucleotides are TGTGCCATCAGTGAAGTCGGCGAGCAGTACTTC.

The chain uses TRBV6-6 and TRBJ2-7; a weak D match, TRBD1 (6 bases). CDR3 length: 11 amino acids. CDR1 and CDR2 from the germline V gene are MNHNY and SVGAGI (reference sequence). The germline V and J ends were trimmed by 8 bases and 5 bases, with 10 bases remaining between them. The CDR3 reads CASSPGDEQYF. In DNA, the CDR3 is TGTGCCAGCTCTCCAGGGGACGAGCAGTACTTC.

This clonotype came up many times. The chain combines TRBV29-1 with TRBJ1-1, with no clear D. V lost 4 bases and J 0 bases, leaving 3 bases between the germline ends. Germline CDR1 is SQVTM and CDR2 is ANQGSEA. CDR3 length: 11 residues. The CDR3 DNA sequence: TGCAGCGTTGTCGTGAACACTGAAGCTTTCTTT. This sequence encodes CSVVVNTEAFF.

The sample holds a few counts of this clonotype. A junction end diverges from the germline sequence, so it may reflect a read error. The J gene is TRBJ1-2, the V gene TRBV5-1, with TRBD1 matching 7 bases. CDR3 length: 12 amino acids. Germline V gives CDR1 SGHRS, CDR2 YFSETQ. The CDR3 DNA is TGTGCCAGCAGCTTGCCAGGGGGTGGCTACACCTTC. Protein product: CASSLPGGGYTF.

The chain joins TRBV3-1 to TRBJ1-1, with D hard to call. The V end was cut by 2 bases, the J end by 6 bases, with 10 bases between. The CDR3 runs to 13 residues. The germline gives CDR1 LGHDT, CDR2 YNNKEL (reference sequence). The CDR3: CASSQQPQSEAFF. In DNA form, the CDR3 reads TGTGCCAGCAGCCAACAGCCGCAATCTGAAGCTTTCTTT. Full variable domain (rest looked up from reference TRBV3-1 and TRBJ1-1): DTAVSQTPKYLVTQMGNDKSIKCEQNLGHDTMYWYKQDSKKFLKIMFSYNNKELIINETVPNRFSPKSPDKAHLNLHINSLELGDSAVYFCASSQQPQSEAFFGQGTRLTVV.

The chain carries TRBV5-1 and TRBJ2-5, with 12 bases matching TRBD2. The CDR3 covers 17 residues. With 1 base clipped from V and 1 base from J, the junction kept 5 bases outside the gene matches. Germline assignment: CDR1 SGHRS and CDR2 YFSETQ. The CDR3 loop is CASSLIRTSGTQETQYF. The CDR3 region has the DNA TGCGCCAGCAGCTTGATACGGACTAGCGGGACCCAAGAGACCCAGTACTTC.

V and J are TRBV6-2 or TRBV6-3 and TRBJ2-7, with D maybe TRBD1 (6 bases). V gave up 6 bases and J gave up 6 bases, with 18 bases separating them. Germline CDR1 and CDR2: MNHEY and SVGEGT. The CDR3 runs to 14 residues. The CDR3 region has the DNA TGTGCCAGCAGCCGTGACAGGCCGGTGGGCGAGCAGTACTTC. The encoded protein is CASSRDRPVGEQYF.

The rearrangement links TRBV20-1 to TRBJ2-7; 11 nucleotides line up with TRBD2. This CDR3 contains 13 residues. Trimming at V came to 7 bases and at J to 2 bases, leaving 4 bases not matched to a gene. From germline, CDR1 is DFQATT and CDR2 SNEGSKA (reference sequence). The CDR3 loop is CSVGTSGPYEQYF. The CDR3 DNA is TGCAGTGTCGGGACTAGCGGTCCCTACGAGCAGTACTTC.

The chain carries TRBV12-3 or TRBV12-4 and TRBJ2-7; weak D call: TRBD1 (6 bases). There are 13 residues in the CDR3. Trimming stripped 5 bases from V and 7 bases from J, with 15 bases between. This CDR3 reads CASSPDRPREQYF. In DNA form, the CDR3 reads TGTGCCAGCAGTCCAGACAGGCCCCGAGAGCAGTACTTC.

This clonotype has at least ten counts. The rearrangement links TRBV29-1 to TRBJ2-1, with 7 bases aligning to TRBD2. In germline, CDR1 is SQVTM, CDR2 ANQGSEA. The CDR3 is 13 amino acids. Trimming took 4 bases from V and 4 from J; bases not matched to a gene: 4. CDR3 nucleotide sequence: TGCAGCGTTGTGAGGGGAGGGTACAATGAGCAGTTCTTC. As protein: CSVVRGGYNEQFF.